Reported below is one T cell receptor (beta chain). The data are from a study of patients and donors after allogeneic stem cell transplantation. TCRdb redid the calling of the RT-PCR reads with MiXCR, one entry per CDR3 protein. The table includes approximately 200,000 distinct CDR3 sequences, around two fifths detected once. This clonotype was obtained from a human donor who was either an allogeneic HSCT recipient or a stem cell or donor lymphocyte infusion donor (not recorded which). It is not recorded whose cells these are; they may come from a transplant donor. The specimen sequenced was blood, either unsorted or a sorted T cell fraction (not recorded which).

The CDR3 nucleotides read TGTGCCAGCAGCTTAGGGACAGGGCACTACGAGCAGTACTTC. It specifies CASSLGTGHYEQYF. This sequence joins TRBV13 and TRBJ2-7; TRBD1 agrees at 7 bases. The J segment lost 3 bases and the V segment lost 0 bases, leaving 2 bases of the junction unmatched. The CDR3 covers 14 residues. Germline assignment: CDR1 PRHDT and CDR2 FYEKMQ (reference sequence). Drawing the rest from reference TRBV13 and TRBJ2-7, the complete variable domain is AAGVIQSPRHLIKEKRETATLKCYPIPRHDTVYWYQQGPGQDPQFLISFYEKMQSDKGSIPDRFSAQQFSDYHSELNMSSLELGDSALYFCASSLGTGHYEQYFGPGTRLTVT.